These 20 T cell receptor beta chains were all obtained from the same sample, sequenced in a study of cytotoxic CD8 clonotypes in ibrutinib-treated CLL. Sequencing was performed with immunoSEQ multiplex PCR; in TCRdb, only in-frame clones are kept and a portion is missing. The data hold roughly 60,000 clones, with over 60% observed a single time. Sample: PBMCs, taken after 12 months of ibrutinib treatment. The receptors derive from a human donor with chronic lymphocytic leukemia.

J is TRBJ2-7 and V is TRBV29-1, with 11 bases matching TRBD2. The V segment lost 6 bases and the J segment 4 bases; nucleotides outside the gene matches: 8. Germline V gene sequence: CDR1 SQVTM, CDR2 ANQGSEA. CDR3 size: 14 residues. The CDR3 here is CSVLLAGGNYEQYF. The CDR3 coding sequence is TGCAGCGTGCTTCTAGCGGGAGGAAATTACGAGCAGTACTTC.

The CDR3 protein is CASSRDRGYNEQFF. The DNA of the CDR3 is TGCGCCAGCAGCAGGGACAGGGGCTACAATGAGCAGTTCTTC. V and J are TRBV5-1 and TRBJ2-1; 10 bases line up with TRBD1. Germline CDR1 and CDR2: SGHRS and YFSETQ. The junction had 1 base not matched to a gene; V was cut back by 4 bases and J by 3 bases. CDR3 length equals 14 residues.

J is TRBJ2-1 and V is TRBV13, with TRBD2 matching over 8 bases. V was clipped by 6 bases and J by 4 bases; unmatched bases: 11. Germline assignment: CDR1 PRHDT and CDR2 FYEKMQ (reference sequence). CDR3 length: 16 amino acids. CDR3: CASSHRGGAGYNEQFF. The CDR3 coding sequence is TGTGCCAGCAGTCATCGGGGGGGCGCGGGTTACAATGAGCAGTTCTTC.

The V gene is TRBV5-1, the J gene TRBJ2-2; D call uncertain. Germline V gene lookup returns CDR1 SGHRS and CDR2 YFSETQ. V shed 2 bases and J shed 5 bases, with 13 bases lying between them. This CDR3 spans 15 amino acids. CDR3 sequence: CASSFSESGTGELFF. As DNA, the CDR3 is TGCGCCAGCAGCTTCAGCGAGAGTGGGACCGGGGAGCTGTTTTTT.

This chain's CDR3 is CASTGGGNQPQHF. The CDR3 DNA is TGTGCCAGCACAGGGGGCGGCAATCAGCCCCAGCATTTT. The V gene is TRBV6-1, the J gene TRBJ1-5; 8 nucleotides match TRBD1. The CDR3 consists of 13 residues. Germline V gene sequence: CDR1 MNHNS, CDR2 SASEGT. With V trimmed by 7 bases and J by 2 bases, 1 base remained unmatched.

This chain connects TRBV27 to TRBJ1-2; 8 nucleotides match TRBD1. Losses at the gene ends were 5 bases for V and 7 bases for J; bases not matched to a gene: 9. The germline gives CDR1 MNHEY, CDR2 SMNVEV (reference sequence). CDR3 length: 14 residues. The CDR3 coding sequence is TGTGCCAGCAGTCTGGACAGGGCAACGGGTGGCTACACCTTC. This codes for CASSLDRATGGYTF.

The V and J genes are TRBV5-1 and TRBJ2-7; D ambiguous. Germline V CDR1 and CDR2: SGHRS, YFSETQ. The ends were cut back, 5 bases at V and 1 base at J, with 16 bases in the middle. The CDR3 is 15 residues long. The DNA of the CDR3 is TGCGCCAGCAGTCCCGGGCCTAATGATTCCTACGAGCAGTACTTC. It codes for CASSPGPNDSYEQYF.

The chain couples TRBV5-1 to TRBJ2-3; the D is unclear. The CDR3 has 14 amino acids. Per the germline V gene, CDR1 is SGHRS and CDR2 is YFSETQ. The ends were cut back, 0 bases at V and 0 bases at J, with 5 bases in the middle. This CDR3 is CASSLGASTDTQYF. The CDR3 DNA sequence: TGCGCCAGCAGCTTGGGTGCTAGCACAGATACGCAGTATTTT.

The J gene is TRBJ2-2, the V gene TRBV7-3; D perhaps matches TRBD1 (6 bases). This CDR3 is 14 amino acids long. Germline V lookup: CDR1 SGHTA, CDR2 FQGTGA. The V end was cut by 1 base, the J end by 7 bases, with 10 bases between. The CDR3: CASSLRGLDGELFF. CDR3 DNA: TGTGCCAGCAGCTTAAGGGGGCTGGACGGGGAGCTGTTTTTT.

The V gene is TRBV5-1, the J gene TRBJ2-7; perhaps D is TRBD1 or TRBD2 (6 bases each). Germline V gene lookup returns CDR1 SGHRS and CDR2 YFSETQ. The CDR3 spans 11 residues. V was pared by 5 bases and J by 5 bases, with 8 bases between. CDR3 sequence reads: CASRRGDEQYF. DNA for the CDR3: TGCGCCAGCAGGAGGGGGGACGAGCAGTACTTC.

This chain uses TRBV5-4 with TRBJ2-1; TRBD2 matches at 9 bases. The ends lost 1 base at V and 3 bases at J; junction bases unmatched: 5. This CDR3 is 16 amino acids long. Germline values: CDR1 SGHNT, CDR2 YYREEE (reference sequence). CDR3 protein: CASSLSSGSFYNEQFF. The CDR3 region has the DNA TGTGCCAGCAGCTTGAGTAGCGGGAGTTTCTACAATGAGCAGTTCTTC.

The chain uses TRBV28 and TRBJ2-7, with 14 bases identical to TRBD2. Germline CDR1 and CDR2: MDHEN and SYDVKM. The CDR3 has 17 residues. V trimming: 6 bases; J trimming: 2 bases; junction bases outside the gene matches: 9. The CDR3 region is CASRRGLAGDLPYEQYF. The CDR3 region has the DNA TGTGCCAGCAGACGGGGACTAGCGGGAGATCTGCCCTACGAGCAGTACTTC.

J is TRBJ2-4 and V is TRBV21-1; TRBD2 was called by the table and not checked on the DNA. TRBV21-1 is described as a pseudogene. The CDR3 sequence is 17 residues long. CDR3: CASSKAGSTLAKNIQYF. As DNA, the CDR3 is TGTGCCAGCAGCAAGGCGGGGAGCACCTTAGCCAAAAACATTCAGTACTTC.

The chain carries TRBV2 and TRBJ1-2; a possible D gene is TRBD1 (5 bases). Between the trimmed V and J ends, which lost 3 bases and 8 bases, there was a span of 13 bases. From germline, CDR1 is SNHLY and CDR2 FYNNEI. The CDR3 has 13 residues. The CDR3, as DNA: TGTGCCAGCAGTGAGCGGGGGATTGTGGGCTACACCTTC. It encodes CASSERGIVGYTF.

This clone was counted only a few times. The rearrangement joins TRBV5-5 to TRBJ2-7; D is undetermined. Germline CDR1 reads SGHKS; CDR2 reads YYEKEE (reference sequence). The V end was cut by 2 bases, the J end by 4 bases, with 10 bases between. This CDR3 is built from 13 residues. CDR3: CASSFRSLYEQYF. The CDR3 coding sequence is TGTGCCAGCAGCTTCCGGTCCCTTTACGAGCAGTACTTC.

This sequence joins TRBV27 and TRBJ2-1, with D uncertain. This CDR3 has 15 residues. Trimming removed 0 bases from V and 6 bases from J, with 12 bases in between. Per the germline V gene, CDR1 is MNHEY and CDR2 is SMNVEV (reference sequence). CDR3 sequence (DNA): TGTGCCAGCAGTTTATCGATTGGCCAGTTCAATGAGCAGTTCTTC. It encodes CASSLSIGQFNEQFF.

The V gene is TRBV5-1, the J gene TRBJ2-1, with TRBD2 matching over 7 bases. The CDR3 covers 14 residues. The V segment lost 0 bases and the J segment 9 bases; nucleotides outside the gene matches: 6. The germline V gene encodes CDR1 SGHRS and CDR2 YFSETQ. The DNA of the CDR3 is TGCGCCAGCAGCTTGGGGAGCGGGGACGGTGAGCAGTTCTTC. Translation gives CASSLGSGDGEQFF.

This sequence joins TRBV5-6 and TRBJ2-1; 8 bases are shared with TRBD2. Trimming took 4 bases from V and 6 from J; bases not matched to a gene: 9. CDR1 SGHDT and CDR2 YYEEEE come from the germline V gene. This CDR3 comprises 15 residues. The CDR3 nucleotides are TGTGCCAGCAGCCAGGGGACTAGACGGAGCAATGAGCAGTTCTTC. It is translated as CASSQGTRRSNEQFF.

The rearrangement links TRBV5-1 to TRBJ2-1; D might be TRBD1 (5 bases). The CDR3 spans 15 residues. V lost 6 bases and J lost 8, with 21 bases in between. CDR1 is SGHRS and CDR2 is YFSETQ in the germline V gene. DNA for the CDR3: TGCGCCAGCACCTTTGGGGCCTATAATTCGGATGAGCAGTTCTTC. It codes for CASTFGAYNSDEQFF.

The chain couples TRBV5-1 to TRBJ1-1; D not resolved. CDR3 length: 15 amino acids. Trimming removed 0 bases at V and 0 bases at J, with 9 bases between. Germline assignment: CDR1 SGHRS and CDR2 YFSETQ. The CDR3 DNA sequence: TGCGCCAGCAGCTTGGCGGCCGGAATGAACACTGAAGCTTTCTTT. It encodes CASSLAAGMNTEAFF. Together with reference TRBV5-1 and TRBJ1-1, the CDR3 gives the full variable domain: KAGVTQTPRYLIKTRGQQVTLSCSPISGHRSVSWYQQTPGQGLQFLFEYFSETQRNKGNFPGRFSGRQFSNSRSEMNVSTLELGDSALYLCASSLAAGMNTEAFFGQGTRLTVV.